The clone carrying this TCR beta chain has only one observation. The antigen is unknown. This record comes from a study of cytomegalovirus exposure and HLA in healthy donors. Study-level points and caveats: Earlier analysis found most TCR beta V segments productive about 90% or about 30% of the time. As a later analysis revealed, most CMV-associated TCR beta chains appeared HLA-restricted. The study put 150 or so TCR beta chains on its list as cytomegalovirus-associated.

V lost 8 bases and J 2 bases, leaving 9 bases between the germline ends. This CDR3 is 13 amino acids long. The germline V gene encodes CDR1 MDHEN and CDR2 SYDVKM. Every donor was a healthy person donating bone marrow. PCR employed 60 Vbeta and 13 Jbeta primers. The protocol was immunoSEQ multiplex PCR, while the TCRdb copy is restricted to in-frame clones and leaves out a portion. The sample contains some 110,000 clones, 55% to 65% of which appear only once. The chain carries TRBV28 and TRBJ2-2; D is uncertain. The clonotype comes from a woman in her thirties in good health and CMV-seronegative. Sequenced material: PBMCs. The CDR3 sequence is CASHTHNTGELFF. CDR3 DNA sequence: TGTGCCAGCCATACTCACAACACCGGGGAGCTGTTTTTT.